One sample yielded the 10 T cell receptor beta chains listed below, sequenced in a study of tumour-infiltrating T cells in Burkitt lymphoma. This table comes from immunoSEQ multiplex PCR, and its TCRdb copy is limited to in-frame clones, with some not included. Among around 46,000 clones listed, around a third were seen once. Material for sequencing was tumor tissue. The receptors here all came from a human donor with Burkitt lymphoma.

In this sample, this clone turned up a few times. This chain connects TRBV18 to TRBJ1-1; 7 nucleotides agree with TRBD1. The CDR3 spans 14 residues. V shed 6 bases, J shed 3 bases, and the junction held 7 bases outside the gene matches. Germline V gives CDR1 KGHSH, CDR2 LQKENI. CDR3 in amino acids: CASSLLDRDTEAFF. The CDR3 DNA is TGTGCCAGCTCCCTTCTTGACAGGGACACTGAAGCTTTCTTT.

This chain joins TRBV6-6 and TRBJ1-5; the match to TRBD1 covers 10 bases. Germline CDR1 is MNHNY and CDR2 is SVGAGI (reference sequence). CDR3 length equals 13 residues. V shed 10 bases and J 4 bases; nucleotides not matched to a gene: 4. CDR3 DNA sequence: TGTGCCACCCGGGACAGGGGTAATCAGCCCCAGCATTTT. It yields the protein CATRDRGNQPQHF.

This chain links TRBV7-2 with TRBJ1-2; the D is unclear. In germline, CDR1 is SGHTA, CDR2 FQGNSA. V lost 1 base, J lost 4 bases, and 4 bases lay in between. The CDR3 has 12 amino acids. The CDR3 is CASSLVSYGYTF. CDR3 DNA: TGTGCCAGCAGCTTAGTTAGCTATGGCTACACCTTC. The full variable domain, in which reference TRBV7-2 and TRBJ1-2 provide the parts outside the CDR3, is GAGVSQSPSNKVTEKGKDVELRCDPISGHTALYWYRQSLGQGLEFLIYFQGNSAPDKSGLPSDRFSAERTGGSVSTLTIQRTQQEDSAVYLCASSLVSYGYTFGSGTRLTVV.

This chain connects TRBV19 to TRBJ1-2; TRBD1 might be the D (5 bases). The CDR3 has 12 residues. The germline V gene has CDR1 LNHDA and CDR2 SQIVND (reference sequence). The V end lost 10 bases, the J end lost 3 bases, and 12 bases lay between the germline ends. Here the CDR3 DNA reads TGTGCCACGCAGACAGACTACTATGGCTACACCTTC. This gives the protein CATQTDYYGYTF.

This clone is a singleton in its sample. The chain links TRBV4-3 to TRBJ1-1, with unresolved D. The CDR3 runs 13 residues. Germline lookup yields CDR1 LGHNA and CDR2 YSLEER. V was pared by 1 base and J by 5 bases, with 8 bases between. CDR3 nucleotides: TGCGCCAGCAGCCAAGTGGCAGCGACTGAAGCTTTCTTT. As protein: CASSQVAATEAFF.

The chain couples TRBV7-8 to TRBJ1-6; D is possibly TRBD1 (6 bases). CDR1 and CDR2 (germline): SGHVS, FQNEAQ. The ends were cut back, 3 bases at V and 10 bases at J, with 13 bases in the middle. This CDR3 spans 14 amino acids. CDR3 sequence reads: CASSFRGLGSPLHF. DNA of the CDR3: TGTGCCAGCAGCTTCAGGGGCTTAGGCTCACCCCTCCACTTT.

V usage is TRBV14 and J usage is TRBJ2-2; D uncertain. CDR1 SGHDN and CDR2 FVKESK come from the germline V gene. The ends were cut back, 5 bases at V and 5 bases at J, with 6 bases in the middle. The CDR3 totals 12 residues. The CDR3 loop reads CASSTRTGELFF. The CDR3 DNA reads as TGTGCCAGCAGCACTCGAACCGGGGAGCTGTTTTTT.

The V and J genes are TRBV10-1 and TRBJ1-5; D is uncertain. Germline values: CDR1 WNHNN, CDR2 SYGVQD (reference sequence). This CDR3 spans 15 amino acids. V was clipped by 2 bases and J by 2 bases, with 10 bases between them. In nucleotides, the CDR3 is TGCGCCAGCAGTGAGGAGGGCGCGGGCAATCAGCCCCAGCATTTT. Protein: CASSEEGAGNQPQHF.

This clone was detected only a few times. J is TRBJ2-2 and V is TRBV19; TRBD2 might be the D (6 bases). The V and J ends lost 6 bases and 9 bases respectively, with 8 bases between them. Germline V gene lookup returns CDR1 LNHDA and CDR2 SQIVND (reference sequence). CDR3 length equals 11 residues. The CDR3 sequence is CASREGRELFF. CDR3 coding DNA: TGTGCCAGTAGGGAGGGCCGGGAGCTGTTTTTT.

The V call is TRBV7-9, the J call TRBJ1-3; D gene uncertain. Germline V gene data show CDR1 as SEHNR and CDR2 as FQNEAQ (reference sequence). The CDR3 is made up of 12 amino acids. V lost 5 bases to trimming and J lost 4 bases, with 6 bases between them. CDR3 residues: CASSPSGNTIYF. CDR3 nucleotides: TGTGCCAGCAGCCCCTCGGGAAACACCATATATTTT. The full variable domain, rest sourced from reference TRBV7-9 and TRBJ1-3, is DTGVSQNPRHKITKRGQNVTFRCDPISEHNRLYWYRQTLGQGPEFLTYFQNEAQLEKSRLLSDRFSAERPKGSFSTLEIQRTEQGDSAMYLCASSPSGNTIYFGEGSWLTVV.